One sample yielded the 2 T cell receptor beta chains listed below, sequenced in a study of PD-L1 blockade in urothelial cancer. Profiling relied on immunoSEQ multiplex PCR, and the TCRdb table lists in-frame clones only, not all of them. The data show 75,000 to 90,000 clones, roughly 82% seen once. The source material was PBMCs, sampled around atezolizumab (anti-PD-L1) treatment. The receptors here all came from a man in his 70s with urothelial cancer.

In nucleotides, the CDR3 is TGTGCCAGCAGCCAAGTAGACAGGGATCGGTATGGCTACACCTTC. The encoded protein is CASSQVDRDRYGYTF. J is TRBJ1-2 and V is TRBV4-2; TRBD1 aligns across 7 bases. V shed 1 base and J 5 bases; nucleotides not matched to a gene: 7. The CDR3 extends over 15 amino acids. The V gene's germline CDR1 is LGHNA and CDR2 YNFKEQ.

This clone came up a few times. The J gene is TRBJ1-1, the V gene TRBV7-2, with 8 bases lining up with TRBD1. With 1 base clipped from V and 1 base from J, the junction kept 2 bases outside the gene matches. The CDR3 covers 15 residues. The V gene's germline CDR1 is SGHTA and CDR2 FQGNSA. The CDR3: CASSLVGQGNTEAFF. CDR3 DNA: TGTGCCAGCAGCTTAGTAGGACAGGGGAACACTGAAGCTTTCTTT.